What follows are 27 T cell receptor beta chains derived from one specimen sequenced in a study of OX40 agonist ivuxolimab in advanced cancers. Sequencing used immunoSEQ multiplex PCR; TCRdb keeps in-frame clones, though not all of them. The sample carries some 90,000 clones, around 86% recorded once. Sample: CD4+ or CD8+ T cells sorted from blood, taken in a trial of the OX40 agonist ivuxolimab. These receptors originate from an adult with an advanced solid tumor such as melanoma, head and neck, liver or kidney cancer.

The chain has TRBV11-2 and TRBJ2-7; TRBD2 aligns across 14 bases. Germline CDR1 SGHAT, CDR2 FQNNGV. This CDR3 is 18 amino acids long. V lost 4 bases, J lost 3 bases, and 11 bases stayed unmatched. CDR3 sequence (DNA): TGTGCCAGCAGCTGGAAACGGACTAGCGGGGGGACTCTCTACGAGCAGTACTTC. Its protein is CASSWKRTSGGTLYEQYF.

This chain uses TRBV6-1 with TRBJ1-5; TRBD1 might be the D (5 bases). The germline CDR1 and CDR2 sequences are MNHNS and SASEGT. The CDR3 has 18 amino acids. Trimming removed 4 bases from V and 1 base from J, with 20 bases in between. In DNA, the CDR3 is TGTGCCAGCAGTGGAGAGGGACGAACGATGATGAGCAATCAGCCCCAGCATTTT. As protein: CASSGEGRTMMSNQPQHF.

The chain employs TRBV4-3 and TRBJ1-3; a weak D match, TRBD1 (5 bases). This CDR3 has 17 amino acids. The V and J ends lost 0 bases and 0 bases respectively, with 12 bases between them. From germline, CDR1 is LGHNA and CDR2 YSLEER. The CDR3, as DNA: TGCGCCAGCAGCCAAGATCTTCGGGGCCACTCTGGAAACACCATATATTTT. Its translation: CASSQDLRGHSGNTIYF.

The rearrangement joins TRBV11-1 to TRBJ1-4; D is unclear. The V end lost 0 bases, the J end lost 5 bases, and 7 bases lay between the germline ends. The CDR3 length is 14 residues. Germline V gene lookup returns CDR1 SGHAT and CDR2 FQDESV (reference sequence). Here the CDR3 reads CASSLARGNEKLFF. DNA for the CDR3: TGTGCCAGCAGCTTAGCGCGAGGGAATGAAAAACTGTTTTTT. The variable domain in full, with the rest retrieved from reference TRBV11-1 and TRBJ1-4, is EAEVAQSPRYKITEKSQAVAFWCDPISGHATLYWYRQILGQGPELLVQFQDESVVDDSQLPKDRFSAERLKGVDSTLKIQPAELGDSAMYLCASSLARGNEKLFFGSGTQLSVL.

The chain combines TRBV5-4 with TRBJ1-1, with D uncertain. The CDR3 extends over 11 amino acids. V lost 0 bases and J lost 12, with 9 bases in between. CDR1 and CDR2 from the germline V gene are SGHNT and YYREEE (reference sequence). DNA of the CDR3: TGTGCCAGCAGCTTGGACAGCCAGTCTTTCTTT. Protein: CASSLDSQSFF.

This clone was picked up one time. This chain joins TRBV27 and TRBJ2-2; tentatively, D is TRBD1 (6 bases). The ends were cut back, 3 bases at V and 6 bases at J, with 14 bases in the middle. CDR3 length: 15 residues. Per the germline V gene, CDR1 is MNHEY and CDR2 is SMNVEV (reference sequence). CDR3 protein: CASSLGQGIPGELFF. CDR3 DNA: TGTGCCAGCAGTTTGGGGCAGGGGATACCCGGGGAGCTGTTTTTT.

The chain recombines TRBV5-4 with TRBJ2-2; the D is unclear. The CDR3 loop spans 14 amino acids. V was pared by 2 bases and J by 0 bases, with 5 bases between. Germline CDR1 reads SGHNT; CDR2 reads YYREEE (reference sequence). The CDR3 region has the DNA TGTGCCAGCAGCTTCGAGCCGAACACCGGGGAGCTGTTTTTT. Its protein product is CASSFEPNTGELFF.

This sequence joins TRBV10-3 and TRBJ2-5; D ambiguous. Trimming pared 0 bases from V and 5 bases from J, leaving 4 bases between. Per the germline V gene, CDR1 is ENHRY and CDR2 is SYGVKD. CDR3 size: 12 residues. CDR3 DNA: TGTGCCATCAGTGAGTCCCAGGAGACCCAGTACTTC. Amino acids: CAISESQETQYF.

The J gene is TRBJ1-2, the V gene TRBV30, with 7 bases lining up with TRBD1. This CDR3 spans 12 amino acids. V lost 5 bases and J lost 5; bases outside the gene matches: 5. Germline CDR1 is GTSNPN and CDR2 is SVGIG (reference sequence). The CDR3 sequence is CAWGDSLYGYTF. In nucleotides, the CDR3 is TGTGCCTGGGGGGACAGTTTGTATGGCTACACCTTC.

The V gene is TRBV9, the J gene TRBJ2-7; 11 nucleotides line up with TRBD2. Germline CDR1 reads SGDLS; CDR2 reads YYNGEE. The CDR3 runs 16 residues. V trimming: 4 bases; J trimming: 3 bases; junction bases outside the gene matches: 9. The CDR3 is CASSRGTSGSLYEQYF. The DNA for the CDR3 is TGTGCCAGCAGCCGTGGGACTAGCGGTTCCCTCTACGAGCAGTACTTC.

This clone showed up just once. The chain joins TRBV10-3 to TRBJ2-6; D not resolved. The CDR3 totals 16 residues. Germline CDR1 is ENHRY and CDR2 is SYGVKD. Trimming stripped 0 bases from V and 2 bases from J, with 8 bases between. CDR3 protein: CAISESRQAGANVLTF. The CDR3 DNA reads TGTGCCATCAGTGAGTCGAGGCAGGCTGGGGCCAACGTCCTGACTTTC.

The chain has TRBV11-2 and TRBJ1-1; unclear D gene. Trimming pared 6 bases from V and 5 bases from J, leaving 16 bases between. CDR3 size: 14 residues. The V gene's germline CDR1 is SGHAT and CDR2 FQNNGV. Here the CDR3 reads CASRSIEGKTEAFF. CDR3 bases: TGTGCCAGCAGAAGCATCGAGGGAAAAACTGAAGCTTTCTTT.

This clone was seen a few times. The chain joins TRBV11-2 to TRBJ1-2, with a possible D match to TRBD1 (5 bases). Deletions cut 5 bases from V and 4 bases from J, with 20 bases between. Per germline, CDR1 SGHAT and CDR2 FQNNGV. There are 16 residues in the CDR3. The CDR3 reads CASSPLRTSSGYGYTF. CDR3 coding DNA: TGTGCCAGCAGCCCCCTCCGGACATCTTCGGGCTATGGCTACACCTTC.

The chain recombines TRBV21-1 with TRBJ2-7. TRBV21-1 is a listed pseudogene. The CDR3 runs to 13 residues. CDR3 amino acids: CAKPRDRFLEQYF. CDR3 bases: TGTGCCAAGCCCCGGGACCGTTTTTTGGAGCAGTACTTC.

This chain joins TRBV11-3 and TRBJ2-7; TRBD1 matches at 7 bases. Losses at the gene ends were 4 bases for V and 5 bases for J; bases not matched to a gene: 8. Germline lookup yields CDR1 SGHNT and CDR2 YENEEA. The CDR3 extends over 14 amino acids. CDR3 loop: CASSSRTGSNEQYF. The DNA of the CDR3 is TGTGCCAGCAGCTCCCGGACAGGCAGCAACGAGCAGTACTTC.

This rearrangement joins TRBV21-1 to TRBJ2-7. TRBV21-1 is shown as a pseudogene. This CDR3 is 17 amino acids long. CDR3 DNA sequence: TGTGCCAGCAGCAAAGGGGGACCGGGGGCTTTCTATTACGAGCAGTACTTC. Its translation is CASSKGGPGAFYYEQYF.

This chain links TRBV27 with TRBJ1-2; 7 nucleotides agree with TRBD1. Losses at the gene ends were 5 bases for V and 5 bases for J; bases not matched to a gene: 5. This CDR3 is 13 amino acids long. Germline V lookup: CDR1 MNHEY, CDR2 SMNVEV (reference sequence). CDR3 region: CASSPDREYGYTF. The CDR3 DNA is TGTGCCAGCAGTCCCGACAGGGAGTATGGCTACACCTTC.

The V gene is TRBV5-6, the J gene TRBJ2-5, with a possible D match to TRBD2 (5 bases). Trimming shortened V by 4 bases and J by 3 bases, and 19 bases separated the two germline ends. CDR3 length equals 16 residues. CDR1 and CDR2 (germline): SGHDT, YYEEEE. The CDR3 nucleotides are TGTGCCAGCAGCACCGAGCTCCGGGAAGGGAAAGAGACCCAGTACTTC. Translated: CASSTELREGKETQYF.

CDR3: CASSPSGQNQPQHF. DNA of the CDR3: TGTGCCAGCAGTCCGTCAGGGCAAAATCAGCCCCAGCATTTT. The chain uses TRBV6-4 and TRBJ1-5; D is perhaps TRBD1 (5 bases). The germline V gene has CDR1 MRHNA and CDR2 SNTAGT. V was cut by 5 bases and J by 4 bases, with 12 bases left in between. This CDR3 has 14 amino acids.

This clone was observed a single time. V gene TRBV13 combines with J gene TRBJ1-3; D is possibly TRBD1 (5 bases). CDR1 is PRHDT, CDR2 FYEKMQ, per germline (reference sequence). V gave up 5 bases and J gave up 1 base, with 9 bases separating them. The CDR3 is 14 amino acids. The CDR3 region has the DNA TGTGCCAGCAGCCCGCGACAGTCTGGAAACACCATATATTTT. Its translation: CASSPRQSGNTIYF. Supplemented by reference TRBV13 and TRBJ1-3, the full variable domain reads AAGVIQSPRHLIKEKRETATLKCYPIPRHDTVYWYQQGPGQDPQFLISFYEKMQSDKGSIPDRFSAQQFSDYHSELNMSSLELGDSALYFCASSPRQSGNTIYFGEGSWLTVV.

The chain uses TRBV29-1 and TRBJ1-2; TRBD1 agrees at 7 bases. The CDR3 contains 13 residues. The V gene end was trimmed by 6 bases and the J gene end by 5 bases; junction bases not matched to a gene: 9. In germline, CDR1 is SQVTM, CDR2 ANQGSEA. The CDR3 DNA follows: TGCAGCGTGCACAAGGGGGCTCGGTATGGCTACACCTTC. Translating gives CSVHKGARYGYTF. Using reference TRBV29-1 and TRBJ1-2 for the parts outside the CDR3, the full variable domain is SAVISQKPSRDICQRGTSLTIQCQVDSQVTMMFWYRQQPGQSLTLIATANQGSEATYESGFVIDKFPISRPNLTFSTLTVSNMSPEDSSIYLCSVHKGARYGYTFGSGTRLTVV.

The genes are TRBV27 and TRBJ2-2; the D gene is possibly TRBD1 (5 bases). The germline V and J ends were trimmed by 6 bases and 4 bases, with 12 bases remaining between them. The CDR3 consists of 14 residues. CDR1 MNHEY and CDR2 SMNVEV come from the germline V gene (reference sequence). The CDR3 DNA sequence: TGTGCCAGCAGGACCAGGGTGGGCACCGGGGAGCTGTTTTTT. It yields the protein CASRTRVGTGELFF.

This clone has a single count. This rearrangement joins TRBV21-1 to TRBJ1-2. TRBV21-1 is a recognized pseudogene. The CDR3 is 14 amino acids. CDR3 DNA: TGTGCCAGCAGCGACCGGGACTATAGGGGCGGCTACACCTTC. This translates into CASSDRDYRGGYTF.

This clone was counted a single time. The rearrangement uses TRBV5-4 and TRBJ2-7, with 12 nucleotides matching TRBD1. In germline, CDR1 is SGHNT, CDR2 YYREEE (reference sequence). Losses at the gene ends were 6 bases for V and 7 bases for J; bases not matched to a gene: 17. This CDR3 is 17 amino acids long. DNA of the CDR3: TGTGCCAGCACCCCCCTAAACGGGGGACAGGGGGCGGGAGAGCAGTACTTC. Translation: CASTPLNGGQGAGEQYF.

This clone was detected only a few times. The chain has TRBV2 and TRBJ1-1; D is perhaps TRBD1 (5 bases). Germline V gives CDR1 SNHLY, CDR2 FYNNEI. The CDR3 extends over 14 amino acids. V was clipped by 4 bases and J by 6 bases, with 15 bases between them. Here the CDR3 reads CASSVPRQGAEAFF. In nucleotides, the CDR3 is TGTGCCAGCAGTGTCCCAAGGCAGGGAGCTGAAGCTTTCTTT.

The chain carries TRBV5-8 and TRBJ2-7, with a possible D match to TRBD1 (6 bases). The V end was cut by 1 base, the J end by 4 bases, with 15 bases between. The germline V gene has CDR1 SGHTS and CDR2 YDEGEE. The CDR3 sequence is 15 residues long. The CDR3 coding sequence is TGTGCCAGCAGCTTGAGTCCCTGGCAGGGGTACGAGCAGTACTTC. This encodes CASSLSPWQGYEQYF.

The rearrangement joins TRBV13 to TRBJ1-2; 11 bases agree with TRBD1. In germline, CDR1 is PRHDT, CDR2 FYEKMQ (reference sequence). With 4 bases clipped from V and 4 bases from J, the junction kept 5 bases outside the gene matches. CDR3 length: 15 residues. The CDR3 bases are TGTGCCAGCAGCTACGGACAGGGGGCGGCCTATGGCTACACCTTC. Its protein product is CASSYGQGAAYGYTF.